Listed below are T cell receptor beta chains from one sample, sequenced in a study of PD-1 blockade in mismatch repair-deficient tumors. Sequencing used immunoSEQ multiplex PCR; TCRdb keeps in-frame clones, though not all of them. The sample shows about 110,000 clones, around three quarters of them seen only once. The starting material was peripheral blood, obtained about 60 weeks after starting pembrolizumab. These receptors were obtained from an adult with mismatch repair-deficient cancer. Both conserved end residues are part of each CDR3. The order of the fields is J gene, clone size, D gene, V gene, CDR3 protein, CDR3 DNA. A D gene is named only where the DNA matches it firmly. Not all rows give a size; the values are once, few, many and, for expanded clones, a class.

j_gene: TRBJ2-7
abundance: -
d_gene: TRBD2
v_gene: TRBV30
CDR3aa: CAWSVKTSGRVTYF
CDR3nt: TGTGCCTGGAGTGTGAAGACTAGCGGGAGGGTTACGTACTTC

j_gene: TRBJ2-7
abundance: -
d_gene: -
v_gene: TRBV9
CDR3aa: CASSVGDLSDEQYF
CDR3nt: TGTGCCAGCAGCGTAGGCGACCTCTCGGACGAGCAGTACTTC

j_gene: TRBJ2-3
abundance: -
d_gene: -
v_gene: TRBV7-9
CDR3aa: CASSGSLGTDTQYF
CDR3nt: TGTGCCAGCTCGGGCAGTTTAGGCACAGATACGCAGTATTTT

j_gene: TRBJ1-5
abundance: few
d_gene: -
v_gene: TRBV6-1
CDR3aa: CASSESQEQPQHF
CDR3nt: TGTGCCAGCAGTGAGTCTCAAGAACAGCCCCAGCATTTT

j_gene: TRBJ2-7
abundance: -
d_gene: TRBD2
v_gene: TRBV6-1
CDR3aa: CASKRESGLYEQYF
CDR3nt: TGTGCCAGCAAGCGGGAGTCTGGTCTCTACGAGCAGTACTTC

j_gene: TRBJ1-1
abundance: -
d_gene: -
v_gene: TRBV19
CDR3aa: CASSISFRTEAFF
CDR3nt: TGTGCCAGTAGTATATCCTTTAGGACTGAAGCTTTCTTT

j_gene: TRBJ2-3
abundance: -
d_gene: -
v_gene: TRBV30
CDR3aa: CAWSGSGVFTDTQYF
CDR3nt: TGTGCCTGGAGTGGATCAGGGGTCTTCACAGATACGCAGTATTTT

j_gene: TRBJ1-1
abundance: -
d_gene: TRBD1
v_gene: TRBV5-1
CDR3aa: CASSSRTGGNTEAFF
CDR3nt: TGCGCCAGCAGCTCCAGGACAGGGGGAAACACTGAAGCTTTCTTT

j_gene: TRBJ2-7
abundance: -
d_gene: TRBD1
v_gene: TRBV6-1
CDR3aa: CASILGQGVYEQYF
CDR3nt: TGTGCCAGCATCTTGGGACAGGGGGTATACGAGCAGTACTTC

j_gene: TRBJ1-5
abundance: -
d_gene: TRBD1
v_gene: TRBV4-1
CDR3aa: CASSQGGDRGYQPQHF
CDR3nt: TGCGCCAGCAGCCAAGGGGGGGACAGGGGGTATCAGCCCCAGCATTTT

j_gene: TRBJ2-1
abundance: -
d_gene: TRBD2
v_gene: TRBV12-5
CDR3aa: CASGPGTSGRAANEQFF
CDR3nt: TGTGCTAGTGGCCCCGGGACTAGCGGGAGGGCGGCAAATGAGCAGTTCTTC

j_gene: TRBJ2-3
abundance: -
d_gene: TRBD2
v_gene: TRBV7-6
CDR3aa: CASSLAQRLAGGHLTPDTQYF
CDR3nt: TGTGCCAGCAGCTTAGCGCAAAGACTAGCGGGAGGCCACCTTACTCCAGATACGCAGTATTTT

j_gene: TRBJ1-2
abundance: -
d_gene: -
v_gene: TRBV5-4
CDR3aa: CASSFKGSGYGYTF
CDR3nt: TGTGCCAGCAGCTTCAAGGGGTCGGGCTATGGCTACACCTTC

j_gene: TRBJ1-1
abundance: -
d_gene: -
v_gene: TRBV19
CDR3aa: CASVQGFDTEAFF
CDR3nt: TGTGCCAGTGTACAGGGTTTCGACACTGAAGCTTTCTTT

j_gene: TRBJ2-3
abundance: -
d_gene: TRBD1
v_gene: TRBV29-1
CDR3aa: CSARERGHTDTQYF
CDR3nt: TGCAGCGCGAGAGAAAGGGGGCATACAGATACGCAGTATTTT

j_gene: TRBJ2-1
abundance: -
d_gene: TRBD2
v_gene: TRBV7-3
CDR3aa: CASSLKWRLAGDNEQFF
CDR3nt: TGTGCCAGCAGCTTAAAATGGCGGCTAGCGGGGGACAATGAGCAGTTCTTC

j_gene: TRBJ2-1
abundance: -
d_gene: TRBD2
v_gene: TRBV18
CDR3aa: CASSPLAGGPGSYNEQFF
CDR3nt: TGTGCCAGCTCACCTTTAGCGGGAGGCCCGGGGTCCTACAATGAGCAGTTCTTC

j_gene: TRBJ1-1
abundance: -
d_gene: -
v_gene: TRBV7-2
CDR3aa: CASSHRSTEAFF
CDR3nt: TGTGCCAGCAGCCATAGGAGCACTGAAGCTTTCTTT

j_gene: TRBJ2-7
abundance: -
d_gene: TRBD2
v_gene: TRBV27
CDR3aa: CASSLGGGAYEQYF
CDR3nt: TGTGCCAGCAGTTTAGGTGGGGGGGCCTACGAGCAGTACTTC

j_gene: TRBJ2-7
abundance: -
d_gene: -
v_gene: TRBV7-5
CDR3aa: CARTTGQRSYEQYF
CDR3nt: TGTGCCAGAACCACGGGACAGCGGAGCTACGAGCAGTACTTC

j_gene: TRBJ2-1
abundance: -
d_gene: TRBD2
v_gene: TRBV6-6
CDR3aa: CASSYKRESGEQFF
CDR3nt: TGTGCCAGCAGTTACAAGCGGGAGTCGGGTGAGCAGTTCTTC

j_gene: TRBJ2-2
abundance: -
d_gene: -
v_gene: TRBV5-1
CDR3aa: CASSYGSDTGELFF
CDR3nt: TGCGCCAGCAGTTACGGGAGCGACACCGGGGAGCTGTTTTTT

j_gene: TRBJ1-3
abundance: -
d_gene: -
v_gene: TRBV6-1
CDR3aa: CASSGSDSGNTIYF
CDR3nt: TGTGCCAGCTCGGGGAGTGACTCTGGAAACACCATATATTTT

j_gene: TRBJ2-7
abundance: -
d_gene: -
v_gene: TRBV6-5
CDR3aa: CASSSPTAALWEQYF
CDR3nt: TGTGCCAGCAGCTCACCGACAGCGGCATTGTGGGAGCAGTACTTC

j_gene: TRBJ2-7
abundance: once
d_gene: -
v_gene: TRBV5-6
CDR3aa: CASSSLDRGSYYEQYF
CDR3nt: TGTGCCAGCAGTTCACTAGATAGGGGGAGCTACTACGAGCAGTACTTC

j_gene: TRBJ1-4
abundance: once
d_gene: -
v_gene: TRBV9
CDR3aa: CASSEDGLMRGKLFF
CDR3nt: TGTGCCAGCAGCGAGGACGGACTAATGAGGGGAAAACTGTTTTTT

j_gene: TRBJ2-7
abundance: -
d_gene: -
v_gene: TRBV5-6
CDR3aa: CASTFGDSSSYEQYF
CDR3nt: TGTGCCAGCACCTTCGGGGACTCGAGCTCCTACGAGCAGTACTTT

j_gene: TRBJ2-7
abundance: -
d_gene: TRBD2
v_gene: TRBV28
CDR3aa: CASSGSSSSGSWYEQYF
CDR3nt: TGTGCCAGCAGTGGGAGCAGTTCTAGCGGGAGTTGGTACGAGCAGTACTTC

j_gene: TRBJ2-1
abundance: few
d_gene: -
v_gene: TRBV5-4
CDR3aa: CASSVPIGGDNEQFF
CDR3nt: TGTGCCAGCAGCGTCCCGATAGGGGGAGACAATGAGCAGTTCTTC

j_gene: TRBJ2-1
abundance: -
d_gene: -
v_gene: TRBV27
CDR3aa: CASSFVGGEPPYNEQFF
CDR3nt: TGTGCCAGCAGTTTTGTTGGGGGCGAACCGCCGTACAATGAGCAGTTCTTC

j_gene: TRBJ2-5
abundance: -
d_gene: -
v_gene: TRBV7-2
CDR3aa: CASSLEARQETQYF
CDR3nt: TGTGCCAGCAGCTTAGAAGCCAGACAAGAGACCCAGTACTTC

j_gene: TRBJ2-3
abundance: -
d_gene: -
v_gene: TRBV9
CDR3aa: CASSVGGRDTDTQYF
CDR3nt: TGTGCCAGCAGCGTAGGGGGCCGAGACACAGATACGCAGTATTTT

j_gene: TRBJ2-7
abundance: -
d_gene: -
v_gene: TRBV4-1
CDR3aa: CASSQGIAVSYEQYF
CDR3nt: TGCGCCAGCAGCCAAGGAATAGCGGTCTCCTACGAGCAGTACTTC

j_gene: TRBJ2-7
abundance: few
d_gene: -
v_gene: TRBV7-9
CDR3aa: CASSLTTNYEQYF
CDR3nt: TGTGCCAGCAGCTTAACGACTAACTACGAGCAGTACTTC

j_gene: TRBJ2-2
abundance: -
d_gene: -
v_gene: TRBV6-1
CDR3aa: CASSHRDDGELFF
CDR3nt: TGTGCCAGCAGCCACAGGGACGACGGGGAGCTGTTTTTT

j_gene: TRBJ2-1
abundance: few
d_gene: -
v_gene: TRBV12-5
CDR3aa: CASGLAWKGDEQFF
CDR3nt: TGTGCTAGTGGTTTGGCCTGGAAAGGTGATGAGCAGTTCTTC

j_gene: TRBJ2-7
abundance: -
d_gene: TRBD1
v_gene: TRBV7-2
CDR3aa: CASSRDRDHEQYF
CDR3nt: TGTGCCAGCAGCCGGGACAGAGACCACGAGCAGTACTTC

j_gene: TRBJ2-1
abundance: -
d_gene: TRBD2
v_gene: TRBV7-9
CDR3aa: CASRPKSGSSYNEQFF
CDR3nt: TGTGCCAGCAGGCCTAAAAGCGGGAGCTCCTACAATGAGCAGTTCTTC

j_gene: TRBJ2-7
abundance: few
d_gene: TRBD2
v_gene: TRBV10-2
CDR3aa: CASSEGLVGNEQYF
CDR3nt: TGCGCCAGCAGTGAAGGACTAGTCGGGAACGAGCAGTACTTC

j_gene: TRBJ2-1
abundance: many
d_gene: TRBD1
v_gene: TRBV6-1
CDR3aa: CASSKDRASNEQFF
CDR3nt: TGTGCCAGCAGTAAGGACAGGGCCTCCAATGAGCAGTTCTTC

j_gene: TRBJ1-3
abundance: -
d_gene: -
v_gene: TRBV23-1
CDR3aa: CASSQRASSSGNTIYF
CDR3nt: TGCGCCAGCAGTCAAAGGGCCAGTAGCTCTGGAAACACCATATATTTT

j_gene: TRBJ2-3
abundance: -
d_gene: TRBD2
v_gene: TRBV5-1
CDR3aa: CASSFQGGGTDTQYF
CDR3nt: TGCGCCAGCAGCTTCCAGGGAGGGGGCACAGATACGCAGTATTTT

j_gene: TRBJ2-7
abundance: -
d_gene: TRBD1
v_gene: TRBV28
CDR3aa: CASSLWGQETYEQYF
CDR3nt: TGTGCCAGCAGTTTATGGGGACAGGAAACCTACGAGCAGTACTTC

j_gene: TRBJ2-3
abundance: -
d_gene: TRBD2
v_gene: TRBV19
CDR3aa: CASSIGRTSGRNPDTQYF
CDR3nt: TGTGCCAGTAGTATTGGGCGGACTAGCGGGAGAAACCCAGATACGCAGTATTTT

j_gene: TRBJ1-2
abundance: -
d_gene: -
v_gene: TRBV5-6
CDR3aa: CASSLDSRTAGYGYTF
CDR3nt: TGTGCCAGCAGCTTGGACAGTCGCACGGCGGGTTATGGCTACACCTTC

j_gene: TRBJ1-3
abundance: -
d_gene: -
v_gene: TRBV2
CDR3aa: CASSESLPGTGNTIYF
CDR3nt: TGTGCCAGCAGTGAATCGTTGCCGGGAACTGGAAACACCATATATTTT

j_gene: TRBJ2-7
abundance: once
d_gene: TRBD2
v_gene: TRBV4-2
CDR3aa: CASSLAGGSYEQYF
CDR3nt: TGTGCCAGCAGCCTAGCGGGAGGGTCCTACGAGCAGTACTTC

j_gene: TRBJ1-1
abundance: few
d_gene: TRBD1
v_gene: TRBV7-2
CDR3aa: CASSLVADRGAFF
CDR3nt: TGTGCCAGCAGCTTAGTTGCGGACAGGGGAGCATTCTTT

j_gene: TRBJ1-1
abundance: -
d_gene: -
v_gene: TRBV6-6
CDR3aa: CASSYSNLAWTVEAFF
CDR3nt: TGTGCCAGCAGTTACTCGAACTTGGCCTGGACAGTCGAAGCTTTCTTT

j_gene: TRBJ1-5
abundance: -
d_gene: -
v_gene: TRBV5-1
CDR3aa: CASRPRQPQHF
CDR3nt: TGCGCCAGCAGGCCGCGGCAGCCCCAGCATTTT

j_gene: TRBJ2-2
abundance: -
d_gene: TRBD2
v_gene: TRBV5-1
CDR3aa: CASSWRERINTGELFF
CDR3nt: TGCGCCAGCAGCTGGCGGGAGCGGATAAACACCGGGGAGCTGTTTTTT

j_gene: TRBJ2-6
abundance: -
d_gene: -
v_gene: TRBV18
CDR3aa: CASSPIREHSSNSGANVLTF
CDR3nt: TGTGCCAGCTCACCTATAAGGGAACACTCCTCAAACTCTGGGGCCAACGTCCTGACTTTC